The 12 T cell receptor beta chains listed next were all sequenced from one sample in a study of cytomegalovirus exposure and HLA in healthy donors. The PCR used 60 Vbeta and 13 Jbeta primers. Method: immunoSEQ multiplex PCR; TCRdb's copy keeps in-frame clones and lacks some. The data show under 150,000 clones, with over 65% seen just once and around 4% held by the top ten. The sequencing sample was made of PBMCs. These receptor sequences come from a woman aged 40-49 years in good health and CMV-seropositive.

Notes on this clone: The junction does not match germline at one end; this may be a read error. The chain uses TRBV7-7 and TRBJ2-5; TRBD2 agrees at 9 bases. Germline values: CDR1 SSHAT, CDR2 FNYEAQ (reference sequence). The CDR3 extends over 15 amino acids. The CDR3 DNA follows: TGTGCTATCTCTGGAGCGGGGGGCTCACAAGAGGCCCAGTACTTC. Its translation is CAISGAGGSQEAQYF.

The chain is built from TRBV5-1 and TRBJ2-7; 13 nucleotides align to TRBD2. Germline loops: CDR1 SGHRS, CDR2 YFSETQ. Unmatched junction bases numbered 4, after V lost 4 bases and J lost 0 bases. The CDR3 runs to 16 residues. The CDR3 nucleotides are TGCGCCAGCAGCACCGGACTAGCGGGGGCCTCCTACGAGCAGTACTTC. Residues: CASSTGLAGASYEQYF.

The V and J genes are TRBV4-1 and TRBJ1-5, with a weak D call TRBD1 (5 bases). The V end was cut by 4 bases, the J end by 1 base, with 23 bases between. CDR3 length: 19 amino acids. Germline V CDR1 and CDR2: MGHRA, YSYEKL. CDR3 region: CASSLPATGPLVSNQPQHF. The CDR3 DNA reads TGCGCCAGCAGCCTACCGGCCACAGGCCCTCTGGTAAGCAATCAGCCCCAGCATTTT.

Concerning this clone: One end of the junction does not line up with germline, which may come from a read error. The chain carries TRBV7-9 and TRBJ1-6; weak D call: TRBD1 (6 bases). Germline CDR1 SEHNR, CDR2 FQNEAQ (reference sequence). The CDR3 has 16 amino acids. The CDR3 loop is CSSSLVRGQGNSPLHF. The CDR3 region has the DNA TGTTCCAGCAGCTTAGTGCGAGGGCAGGGGAATTCACCCCTCCACTTT.

The V gene is TRBV15, the J gene TRBJ2-1; 12 bases match TRBD2. Per the germline V gene, CDR1 is LNHNV and CDR2 is YYDKDF (reference sequence). Trimming at V came to 5 bases and at J to 2 bases, leaving 4 bases not matched to a gene. This CDR3 is built from 16 residues. The CDR3 region is CATSPSGRATYNEQFF. In DNA form, the CDR3 reads TGTGCCACCAGCCCTAGCGGGAGGGCAACCTACAATGAGCAGTTCTTC. The full variable domain, completed using reference TRBV15 and TRBJ2-1, is DAMVIQNPRYQVTQFGKPVTLSCSQTLNHNVMYWYQQKSSQAPKLLFHYYDKDFNNEADTPDNFQSRRPNTSFCFLDIRSPGLGDTAMYLCATSPSGRATYNEQFFGPGTRLTVL.

This chain uses TRBV7-8 with TRBJ2-7; 13 nucleotides line up with TRBD2. The CDR3 covers 18 residues. Germline V gene sequence: CDR1 SGHVS, CDR2 FQNEAQ. V shed 1 base, J shed 7 bases, and the junction held 13 bases outside the gene matches. This CDR3 is CASSLGDRGLAGVGEQYF. As DNA, the CDR3 is TGTGCCAGCAGCTTAGGAGACAGAGGACTAGCGGGAGTGGGGGAGCAGTACTTC. The complete variable domain, with remaining parts taken from reference TRBV7-8 and TRBJ2-7, reads GAGVSQSPRYKVAKRGQDVALRCDPISGHVSLFWYQQALGQGPEFLTYFQNEAQLDKSGLPSDRFFAERPEGSVSTLKIQRTQQEDSAVYLCASSLGDRGLAGVGEQYFGPGTRLTVT.

The table lists this clone with a few counts. The chain joins TRBV5-5 to TRBJ2-1; 8 bases match TRBD2. Germline trimming cut 2 bases from V and 10 bases from J; bases unmatched to any gene: 8. Germline V gene lookup returns CDR1 SGHKS and CDR2 YYEKEE (reference sequence). The CDR3 is made up of 14 amino acids. This chain's CDR3 is CASSFPGGTREQFF. As DNA, the CDR3 is TGTGCCAGCAGCTTTCCGGGAGGGACTAGGGAGCAGTTCTTC.

This sequence joins TRBV4-1 and TRBJ2-5, with 7 bases aligning to TRBD1. The tail of the sequence fits TRBJ2-7 better, so the J call may be wrong. The CDR3 has 17 amino acids. Germline CDR1 and CDR2: MGHRA and YSYEKL. CDR3 nucleotide sequence: TGCGCCAGCAGCCAGGAGATTGCCGGGACAGCGGTGTACGAGCAGTACTTC. Its translation is CASSQEIAGTAVYEQYF.

The chain joins TRBV2 to TRBJ1-6, with D unresolved. Trimming removed 7 bases from V and 3 bases from J, with 13 bases in between. The CDR3 has 15 residues. Germline CDR1 reads SNHLY; CDR2 reads FYNNEI. The CDR3 reads CASTPGESYNSPLHF. The CDR3 region has the DNA TGTGCCAGCACCCCCGGGGAAAGCTATAATTCACCCCTCCACTTT.

The CDR3 DNA reads TGCGCCAGCAGCGCCGGGACAGACTTTTCCTACAATGAGCAGTTCTTC. Translating it yields CASSAGTDFSYNEQFF. This chain connects TRBV5-1 to TRBJ2-1; TRBD1 aligns across 7 bases. CDR1 and CDR2 from the germline V gene are SGHRS and YFSETQ. This CDR3 spans 16 amino acids. With V trimmed by 4 bases and J by 1 base, 8 bases remained unmatched.

This clone was picked up a small number of times. This sequence joins TRBV9 and TRBJ2-1; D gene uncertain. Germline loops: CDR1 SGDLS, CDR2 YYNGEE. Trimming cost V 3 bases and J 1 base, with 8 bases left between them. This CDR3 contains 14 residues. Here the CDR3 DNA reads TGTGCCAGCAGCGGGTTGGAGTCCTACAATGAGCAGTTCTTC. It codes for CASSGLESYNEQFF.

The V call is TRBV5-1, the J call TRBJ2-6; D not certain. CDR3 length equals 14 residues. V was trimmed by 3 bases and J by 0 bases, leaving 4 bases between them. The V gene's germline CDR1 is SGHRS and CDR2 YFSETQ. The CDR3 DNA sequence: TGCGCCAGCAGCTCGAGCTCTGGGGCCAACGTCCTGACTTTC. It is translated as CASSSSSGANVLTF. The whole variable domain, filled in from reference TRBV5-1 and TRBJ2-6, reads KAGVTQTPRYLIKTRGQQVTLSCSPISGHRSVSWYQQTPGQGLQFLFEYFSETQRNKGNFPGRFSGRQFSNSRSEMNVSTLELGDSALYLCASSSSSGANVLTFGAGSRLTVL.